The rows below give T cell receptor beta chains drawn from one sample of a study of cytomegalovirus exposure and HLA in healthy donors. Measured with immunoSEQ multiplex PCR; TCRdb has only the in-frame clones, and not every one. The repertoire holds under 95,000 clones, with around 81% as singletons. Sequencing was done on a sample of PBMCs. Receptor source: a male donor in good health and CMV-seronegative. The CDR3 runs from the conserved cysteine through the conserved F or W. The order of the fields is V gene, clone size, J gene, D gene, CDR3 DNA, CDR3 protein. D genes are given only for firm matches. Only some rows state a clone size, as once, few, many or a class for expanded clones.

v_gene: TRBV4-1; abundance: -; j_gene: TRBJ1-5; d_gene: -; CDR3nt: TGCGCCAGCAGCCAAGGACAGAACAATCAGCCCCAGCATTTT; CDR3aa: CASSQGQNNQPQHF
v_gene: TRBV7-3; abundance: -; j_gene: TRBJ2-1; d_gene: TRBD2; CDR3nt: TGTGCCAGCAGCTTCGGACTAGCGGGAGTCAATGAGCAGTTCTTC; CDR3aa: CASSFGLAGVNEQFF
v_gene: TRBV7-3; abundance: -; j_gene: TRBJ1-1; d_gene: -; CDR3nt: TGTGCCAGCAGCCCCACCTCAGGGCTGAACACTGAAGCTTTCTTT; CDR3aa: CASSPTSGLNTEAFF
v_gene: TRBV11-3; abundance: -; j_gene: TRBJ2-1; d_gene: TRBD2; CDR3nt: TGTGCCAGCAGCCTGATAGCGGGGGGAGGGACCAACAATGAGCAGTTCTTC; CDR3aa: CASSLIAGGGTNNEQFF
v_gene: TRBV7-9; abundance: once; j_gene: TRBJ2-7; d_gene: -; CDR3nt: TGTGCCAGCAGCCGACTTTGGATTACGACTCTTAAAGAAGGCTACGAGCAGTACTTC; CDR3aa: CASSRLWITTLKEGYEQYF
v_gene: TRBV7-8; abundance: -; j_gene: TRBJ2-7; d_gene: -; CDR3nt: TGTGCCAGCAGCTTAGTTTCGGTCGGCTCCTACGAGCAGTACTTC; CDR3aa: CASSLVSVGSYEQYF
v_gene: TRBV4-2; abundance: -; j_gene: TRBJ2-3; d_gene: TRBD1; CDR3nt: TGTGCCAGCAGGATGAGTGCAGGGGGCCTAGATACGCAGTATTTT; CDR3aa: CASRMSAGGLDTQYF
v_gene: TRBV19; abundance: -; j_gene: TRBJ1-1; d_gene: -; CDR3nt: TGTGCCAGTAGAGTACAGGGTTGGAACACTGAAGCTTTCTTT; CDR3aa: CASRVQGWNTEAFF
v_gene: TRBV4-2; abundance: -; j_gene: TRBJ1-5; d_gene: -; CDR3nt: TGTGCCAGCAGCCCGCGGGACGGCAATCAGCCCCAGCATTTT; CDR3aa: CASSPRDGNQPQHF
v_gene: TRBV7-2; abundance: few; j_gene: TRBJ2-1; d_gene: -; CDR3nt: TGTGCCAGCAGCTCCAGAAGAGGGTACAATGAGCAGTTCTTC; CDR3aa: CASSSRRGYNEQFF
v_gene: TRBV9; abundance: -; j_gene: TRBJ1-1; d_gene: -; CDR3nt: TGTGCCAGCAGCTTCCGGGGGGGTTCCACTGAAGCTTTCTTT; CDR3aa: CASSFRGGSTEAFF
v_gene: TRBV25-1; abundance: -; j_gene: TRBJ2-1; d_gene: -; CDR3nt: TGTGCCAGCAGTGAGTCCAGACTAGGGAGCTCCTACAATGAGCAGTTCTTC; CDR3aa: CASSESRLGSSYNEQFF
v_gene: TRBV7-8; abundance: -; j_gene: TRBJ2-5; d_gene: TRBD2; CDR3nt: TGTGCCAGCACCCCTAAGGCGGGAGAGGTAGCAGAGACCCAGTACTTC; CDR3aa: CASTPKAGEVAETQYF
v_gene: TRBV9; abundance: -; j_gene: TRBJ2-7; d_gene: TRBD1; CDR3nt: TGTGCCAGCAGCGTAGGGGACAGTTCCTACGAGCAGTACTTC; CDR3aa: CASSVGDSSYEQYF
v_gene: TRBV6-5; abundance: -; j_gene: TRBJ2-3; d_gene: -; CDR3nt: TGTGCCAGCAGCTCCCCTCAGGGAACGCAGTATTTT; CDR3aa: CASSSPQGTQYF
v_gene: TRBV29-1; abundance: -; j_gene: TRBJ1-1; d_gene: -; CDR3nt: TGCAGCGCGGCGAATGGGGGGACTGAAGCTTTCTTT; CDR3aa: CSAANGGTEAFF
v_gene: TRBV9; abundance: -; j_gene: TRBJ1-1; d_gene: -; CDR3nt: TGTGCCAGCAGCATAAGAGAGTACACTGAAGCTTTCTTT; CDR3aa: CASSIREYTEAFF
v_gene: TRBV7-9; abundance: -; j_gene: TRBJ1-1; d_gene: -; CDR3nt: TGTGCCAGCAACCGAAGGGGAGGCACTGAAGCTTTCTTT; CDR3aa: CASNRRGGTEAFF
v_gene: TRBV21-1; abundance: once; j_gene: TRBJ1-1; d_gene: -; CDR3nt: TGTGCCAGCATTCCAGACATGAACACTGAAGCTTTCTTT; CDR3aa: CASIPDMNTEAFF
v_gene: TRBV28; abundance: -; j_gene: TRBJ1-4; d_gene: -; CDR3nt: TGTGCCAGCAGAATAAGGGGCTGGGAAAAACTGTTTTTT; CDR3aa: CASRIRGWEKLFF
v_gene: TRBV18; abundance: -; j_gene: TRBJ1-5; d_gene: -; CDR3nt: TGTGCCAGCTCACCAATGCTATTGGATACATATCGGGATCAGCCCCAGCATTTT; CDR3aa: CASSPMLLDTYRDQPQHF
v_gene: TRBV5-6; abundance: -; j_gene: TRBJ1-3; d_gene: TRBD1; CDR3nt: TGTGCCAGCAGCTTACAGGGGTCTAGGGACACCATATATTTT; CDR3aa: CASSLQGSRDTIYF
v_gene: TRBV2; abundance: -; j_gene: TRBJ1-5; d_gene: -; CDR3nt: TGTGCCAGCAGTGAGCGCGGGGGATCCCTGTATAGCAATCAGCCCCAGAATTTT; CDR3aa: CASSERGGSLYSNQPQNF
v_gene: TRBV5-6; abundance: -; j_gene: TRBJ2-2; d_gene: -; CDR3nt: TGTGCCAGCAGCCGCAAAGCCTCCGCAGGGTGGGGTACCGGGGAGCTGTTTTTT; CDR3aa: CASSRKASAGWGTGELFF
v_gene: TRBV7-9; abundance: -; j_gene: TRBJ1-1; d_gene: TRBD1; CDR3nt: TGTGCCAGTCAAACAGGGGTAAGGCCTGAAGCTTTCTTT; CDR3aa: CASQTGVRPEAFF
v_gene: TRBV11-2; abundance: -; j_gene: TRBJ1-1; d_gene: -; CDR3nt: TGTGCCAGCAGCGTTGGCCCGCGGGCTTTCTTT; CDR3aa: CASSVGPRAFF
v_gene: TRBV5-1; abundance: -; j_gene: TRBJ1-4; d_gene: -; CDR3nt: TGCGCCAGCAGCCCATTAGGGGGACACACCAATGAAAAACTGTTTTTT; CDR3aa: CASSPLGGHTNEKLFF
v_gene: TRBV30; abundance: -; j_gene: TRBJ1-1; d_gene: -; CDR3nt: TGTGCCTGGAGTGTACAACGGGGAACTGAAGCTTTCTTT; CDR3aa: CAWSVQRGTEAFF
v_gene: TRBV6-1; abundance: once; j_gene: TRBJ1-2; d_gene: -; CDR3nt: TGTGCCAGCAGTGAAGGGACAGAATCGTATCTCGGCTACACCTTC; CDR3aa: CASSEGTESYLGYTF
v_gene: TRBV12-5; abundance: few; j_gene: TRBJ1-2; d_gene: -; CDR3nt: TGTGCTAGTGGTTTGGTGGCTTCTCGAGGCTACACCTTC; CDR3aa: CASGLVASRGYTF
v_gene: TRBV28; abundance: few; j_gene: TRBJ2-7; d_gene: -; CDR3nt: TGTGCCAGCGCAGGGGCTAACTACGAGCAGTACTTC; CDR3aa: CASAGANYEQYF
v_gene: TRBV29-1; abundance: -; j_gene: TRBJ1-1; d_gene: TRBD1; CDR3nt: TGCAGCGTTGAAGCTAAAGGCAGGGGGTACGAAGCTTTCTTT; CDR3aa: CSVEAKGRGYEAFF
v_gene: TRBV9; abundance: -; j_gene: TRBJ2-3; d_gene: -; CDR3nt: TGTGCCAGCAGCAAGGCAGGGTTCGCAGATACGCAGTATTTT; CDR3aa: CASSKAGFADTQYF
v_gene: TRBV7-9; abundance: -; j_gene: TRBJ1-5; d_gene: -; CDR3nt: TGTGCCAGCAGCTTGTGGGGGGGGGACGGCAATCAGCCCCAGCATTTT; CDR3aa: CASSLWGGDGNQPQHF
v_gene: TRBV19; abundance: few; j_gene: TRBJ2-6; d_gene: -; CDR3nt: TGTGCCAGTAGTATTTCACACTCTGGGGCCAACGTCCTGACTTTC; CDR3aa: CASSISHSGANVLTF